The 29 T cell receptor beta chains below all came from one sample that was sequenced in a study of CD4 T cells in relation to SARS-CoV-2 and coronaviruses. The data were produced by immunoSEQ multiplex PCR, yet TCRdb's version contains in-frame clones alone and is incomplete. This table holds approximately 20,000 clones, about 80% found once. These TCRs' antigens remain unknown. The unexposed donors gave CD4+ T cells in about 2010-2019, prior to COVID-19. The cells were cultured for about ten days before CD4+ T cells were isolated. The sample taken for sequencing was CD4+ T cells from PBMCs, cultured in vitro. These receptors were taken from a human donor in good health.

The chain combines TRBV9 with TRBJ1-6; D is perhaps TRBD1 (5 bases). V lost 0 bases to trimming and J lost 8 bases, with 9 bases between them. Germline values: CDR1 SGDLS, CDR2 YYNGEE. This CDR3 is built from 14 residues. CDR3 loop: CASSVAGRDSPLHF. CDR3 nucleotides: TGTGCCAGCAGCGTAGCGGGCAGGGATTCACCCCTCCACTTT.

This sequence joins TRBV19 and TRBJ2-5; 9 bases are shared with TRBD1. Losses at the gene ends were 1 base for V and 4 bases for J; bases not matched to a gene: 4. The CDR3 has 15 residues. Germline V gives CDR1 LNHDA, CDR2 SQIVND (reference sequence). The CDR3 DNA reads as TGTGCCAGTAGTATAGGGGGACAGGGAGGAGAGACCCAGTACTTC. Encoded protein: CASSIGGQGGETQYF.

J is TRBJ2-3 and V is TRBV4-1, with 10 bases lining up with TRBD2. Trimming removed 0 bases from V and 6 bases from J; junction bases left unmatched: 12. Germline lookup yields CDR1 MGHRA and CDR2 YSYEKL. The CDR3 sequence is 18 residues long. The CDR3 DNA reads as TGCGCCAGCAGCCAAGATCGAGGACTAGCGGCCTCTCTGGATACGCAGTATTTT. Its translation is CASSQDRGLAASLDTQYF.

The chain employs TRBV5-5 and TRBJ2-3; 11 positions agree with TRBD1. The CDR3 spans 18 residues. The germline gives CDR1 SGHKS, CDR2 YYEKEE (reference sequence). V trimming: 4 bases; J trimming: 4 bases; junction bases outside the gene matches: 14. The CDR3 protein is CASSPSRGGTGGADTQYF. For the CDR3, the DNA is TGTGCCAGCAGCCCCTCTCGAGGAGGGACAGGGGGGGCAGATACGCAGTATTTT.

Worth noting for this clone: One junction end disagrees with the germline gene, perhaps due to a read error. This sequence joins TRBV7-7 and TRBJ2-5; the D gene is possibly TRBD1 (5 bases). This CDR3 contains 13 residues. Germline V CDR1 and CDR2: SSHAT, FNYEAQ (reference sequence). CDR3 nucleotide sequence: TGTGCTAGCAGCTTTAGCAGGGTTGAGACCCAGTACTTC. It is translated as CASSFSRVETQYF.

The chain carries TRBV5-6 and TRBJ1-4; tentatively, D is TRBD1 (5 bases). This CDR3 comprises 17 residues. Trimming left V 4 bases short and J 2 bases short, with 18 bases between. The germline CDR1 and CDR2 sequences are SGHDT and YYEEEE. The CDR3 region is CASSLTGLSATNEKLFF. The CDR3 bases are TGTGCCAGCAGCCTCACGGGACTATCGGCCACTAATGAAAAACTGTTTTTT.

The V call is TRBV5-6, the J call TRBJ1-1; D uncertain. The CDR3 is 12 residues long. The V end was cut by 2 bases, the J end by 5 bases, with 7 bases between. The germline CDR1 and CDR2 sequences are SGHDT and YYEEEE. CDR3 amino acids: CASSFEITEAFF. DNA of the CDR3: TGTGCCAGCAGCTTCGAGATTACTGAAGCTTTCTTT. Drawing the rest from reference TRBV5-6 and TRBJ1-1, the complete variable domain is DAGVTQSPTHLIKTRGQQVTLRCSPKSGHDTVSWYQQALGQGPQFIFQYYEEEERQRGNFPDRFSGHQFPNYSSELNVNALLLGDSALYLCASSFEITEAFFGQGTRLTVV.

The chain uses TRBV20-1 and TRBJ1-4; TRBD1 might be the D (5 bases). Trimming cost V 3 bases and J 3 bases, with 8 bases left between them. Germline values: CDR1 DFQATT, CDR2 SNEGSKA (reference sequence). The CDR3 extends over 13 amino acids. The CDR3 DNA follows: TGCAGTGCTAGTCTGGGGGCTAATGAAAAACTGTTTTTT. Translation: CSASLGANEKLFF.

The rearrangement links TRBV5-1 to TRBJ1-3, with a tentative D call TRBD1 (5 bases). Deletions cut 4 bases from V and 0 bases from J, with 11 bases between. The germline V gene has CDR1 SGHRS and CDR2 YFSETQ. The CDR3 totals 15 residues. CDR3 protein: CASSITGFSGNTIYF. In DNA, the CDR3 is TGCGCCAGCAGCATCACAGGCTTCTCTGGAAACACCATATATTTT.

The gene calls are TRBV2 and TRBJ1-2; 7 bases agree with TRBD1. This CDR3 spans 14 amino acids. Germline assignment: CDR1 SNHLY and CDR2 FYNNEI. V trimming: 2 bases; J trimming: 5 bases; junction bases outside the gene matches: 5. The CDR3 is CASSEQDRSYGYTF. The CDR3 region has the DNA TGTGCCAGCAGTGAACAGGACAGGTCGTATGGCTACACCTTC.

This clone was found a few times. The genes are TRBV7-9 and TRBJ2-7, with unresolved D. V lost 0 bases to trimming and J lost 0 bases, with 12 bases between them. The V gene's germline CDR1 is SEHNR and CDR2 FQNEAQ (reference sequence). The CDR3 has 16 residues. The CDR3 nucleotides are TGTGCCAGCAGCTTAGCGCTAGGTCTGATCTCCTACGAGCAGTACTTC. Its translation: CASSLALGLISYEQYF.

The rearrangement uses TRBV11-3 and TRBJ2-7; D assignment may be TRBD1 or TRBD2 (6 bases each). This CDR3 contains 12 residues. Trimming shortened V by 3 bases and J by 5 bases, and 8 bases separated the two germline ends. Germline V gives CDR1 SGHNT, CDR2 YENEEA. The DNA of the CDR3 is TGTGCCAGCAGCTTCGGGGGCGACGAGCAGTACTTC. It translates to CASSFGGDEQYF.

The V gene is TRBV9, the J gene TRBJ1-2; D gene ambiguous. V lost 0 bases and J lost 5, with 14 bases in between. Germline-derived CDR1 and CDR2 are SGDLS and YYNGEE. There are 15 residues in the CDR3. Here the CDR3 DNA reads TGTGCCAGCAGCGTAGGGGGAGGGTCGCAATATGGCTACACCTTC. It encodes CASSVGGGSQYGYTF.

The J gene is TRBJ2-7, the V gene TRBV30, with 14 bases matching TRBD2. The junction had 7 bases not matched to a gene; V was cut back by 3 bases and J by 6 bases. Looked up from germline, CDR1 is GTSNPN and CDR2 is SVGIG (reference sequence). The CDR3 has 15 residues. CDR3 region: CAWRRGLAGAPEQYF. The CDR3, as DNA: TGTGCCTGGAGACGGGGACTAGCGGGAGCCCCCGAGCAGTACTTC.

The V call is TRBV29-1, the J call TRBJ2-1, with TRBD1 identical over 9 bases. The CDR3 extends over 13 amino acids. The V gene's germline CDR1 is SQVTM and CDR2 ANQGSEA. V was clipped by 6 bases and J by 6 bases; unmatched bases: 6. CDR3 in DNA: TGCAGCGTCCAACCGACAGGGGGCAATGAGCAGTTCTTC. Translated, it gives CSVQPTGGNEQFF.

This clone was counted once. The J gene is TRBJ2-7, the V gene TRBV18; 9 bases fit TRBD1. Germline loops: CDR1 KGHSH, CDR2 LQKENI. The V segment lost 3 bases and the J segment 2 bases; nucleotides outside the gene matches: 5. The CDR3 loop spans 15 amino acids. In nucleotides, the CDR3 is TGTGCCAGCTCACCCCGGGGACAGGGTACCTACGAGCAGTACTTC. It encodes CASSPRGQGTYEQYF.

The chain uses TRBV29-1 and TRBJ1-2, with a weak D call TRBD1 (5 bases). The CDR3 has 11 amino acids. V was pared by 4 bases and J by 6 bases, with 9 bases between. CDR1 is SQVTM, CDR2 ANQGSEA, per germline. CDR3 DNA sequence: TGCAGCGTTGTTCAGGGACATGGCTACACCTTC. Its translation is CSVVQGHGYTF.

The rearrangement joins TRBV19 to TRBJ1-5, with 9 bases aligning to TRBD1. Looked up from germline, CDR1 is LNHDA and CDR2 is SQIVND (reference sequence). Trimming at V came to 7 bases and at J to 7 bases, leaving 8 bases not matched to a gene. This CDR3 region has 14 residues. CDR3 nucleotide sequence: TGTGCCAGTAACCCAGACAGGGGGGGCCAGCCCCAGCATTTT. Encoded protein: CASNPDRGGQPQHF.

This chain links TRBV19 with TRBJ1-4; TRBD1 might be the D (5 bases). There are 13 residues in the CDR3. V lost 3 bases and J 6 bases, leaving 8 bases between the germline ends. Germline values: CDR1 LNHDA, CDR2 SQIVND (reference sequence). The chain's CDR3 is CASSMGGYEKLFF. CDR3 in DNA: TGTGCCAGTAGTATGGGGGGGTATGAAAAACTGTTTTTT.

The V call is TRBV5-6, the J call TRBJ1-1; D ambiguous. CDR1 and CDR2 (germline): SGHDT, YYEEEE. V gave up 0 bases and J gave up 0 bases, with 3 bases separating them. This CDR3 contains 13 residues. DNA for the CDR3: TGTGCCAGCAGCTTGGTATTGAACACTGAAGCTTTCTTT. It translates to CASSLVLNTEAFF.

V is TRBV7-9 and J is TRBJ2-3, with 7 bases matching TRBD1. CDR1 is SEHNR, CDR2 FQNEAQ, per germline (reference sequence). This CDR3 comprises 14 residues. After removal of 5 bases from V and 4 bases from J, the junction contained 6 bases not matched to a gene. The CDR3 reads CASSRGDSADTQYF. In DNA, the CDR3 is TGTGCCAGCAGCCGTGGGGACAGCGCAGATACGCAGTATTTT.

This chain uses TRBV7-2 with TRBJ1-2; weak D call: TRBD1 (5 bases). Trimming removed 1 base at V and 3 bases at J, with 9 bases between. This CDR3 comprises 14 residues. CDR1 SGHTA and CDR2 FQGNSA come from the germline V gene. This chain's CDR3 is CASSLGRGDYGYTF. The CDR3 DNA is TGTGCCAGCAGCTTAGGTCGGGGCGACTATGGCTACACCTTC.

The CDR3 DNA reads as TGTGCCAGCTCACCACCGCTAGCCCAAGAGACCCAGTACTTC. Its translation: CASSPPLAQETQYF. The rearrangement links TRBV18 to TRBJ2-5, with D tentatively TRBD2 (5 bases). CDR1 KGHSH and CDR2 LQKENI come from the germline V gene. The V end lost 0 bases, the J end lost 1 base, and 6 bases lay between the germline ends. The CDR3 totals 14 residues. The full variable domain, in which reference TRBV18 and TRBJ2-5 provide the parts outside the CDR3, is NAGVMQNPRHLVRRRGQEARLRCSPMKGHSHVYWYRQLPEEGLKFMVYLQKENIIDESGMPKERFSAEFPKEGPSILRIQQVVRGDSAAYFCASSPPLAQETQYFGPGTRLLVL.

The chain recombines TRBV11-2 with TRBJ1-2, with D perhaps TRBD1 (6 bases). V was shortened by 1 base and J by 4 bases, with 13 bases between the two germline ends. The germline CDR1 and CDR2 sequences are SGHAT and FQNNGV. The CDR3 spans 15 residues. The CDR3 bases are TGTGCCAGCAGCTTAGGTGAAAAACAGGGCTATGGCTACACCTTC. It encodes CASSLGEKQGYGYTF.

The chain joins TRBV11-2 to TRBJ2-1; 7 bases line up with TRBD2. Germline V lookup: CDR1 SGHAT, CDR2 FQNNGV. The V and J ends lost 0 bases and 1 base, in that order; junction bases with no gene match: 0. This CDR3 contains 15 residues. The CDR3 DNA follows: TGTGCCAGCAGCTTAGAAGCGGGGTCCTACAATGAGCAGTTCTTC. Residues: CASSLEAGSYNEQFF.

The gene calls are TRBV6-4 and TRBJ2-1; 11 bases align to TRBD2. The V and J ends lost 6 bases and 8 bases, in that order; junction bases with no gene match: 9. The CDR3 extends over 15 amino acids. In germline, CDR1 is MRHNA, CDR2 SNTAGT. The CDR3 DNA is TGTGCCAGCAGGGCTAGCGGGGGGCCCTGGGATGAGCAGTTCTTC. Translating gives CASRASGGPWDEQFF.

This chain uses TRBV7-9 with TRBJ1-1; TRBD1 agrees at 8 bases. The germline gives CDR1 SEHNR, CDR2 FQNEAQ (reference sequence). The length of the CDR3 is 15 residues. J was trimmed by 6 bases and V by 2 bases; bases with no gene match: 8. For the CDR3, the DNA is TGTGCCAGCAGCTTACTGTCAGGGGGCCGCGCTGAAGCTTTCTTT. Its translation: CASSLLSGGRAEAFF.

This clone has just a few counts. The chain uses TRBV7-3 and TRBJ1-2; D gene ambiguous. The CDR3 loop spans 14 amino acids. Per the germline V gene, CDR1 is SGHTA and CDR2 is FQGTGA. V was shortened by 3 bases and J by 8 bases, with 16 bases between the two germline ends. CDR3 coding DNA: TGTGCCAGCAGCTTTTCGCCGACAAGTGGCGGCTACACCTTC. Its translation is CASSFSPTSGGYTF.

The V and J genes are TRBV10-3 and TRBJ2-5, with TRBD1 matching over 7 bases. This CDR3 region has 13 residues. The germline V gene has CDR1 ENHRY and CDR2 SYGVKD. With 4 bases clipped from V and 5 bases from J, the junction kept 4 bases outside the gene matches. CDR3 bases: TGTGCCATCAGTGTACAGGGGCGGGAGACCCAGTACTTC. It translates to CAISVQGRETQYF.